Listed below are T cell receptor beta chains from one sample, sequenced in a study of pediatric ulcerative colitis. Profiling relied on immunoSEQ multiplex PCR, and the TCRdb table lists in-frame clones only, not all of them. The sample shows around 61,000 clones, approximately 87% of them seen only once. The sequencing input was blood. The receptors come from a boy aged 5-17 years with severe ulcerative colitis. CDR3s include the opening cysteine and the closing phenylalanine or tryptophan. A D gene is named only where the DNA matches it firmly. Only part of the rows carry a size: once, few, many, or a class if the clone is expanded.

D: -
J: TRBJ1-2
size: -
V: TRBV12-5
DNA: TGTGCTAGTGGTTTGGGCCTATCTGCGACGCTCTATGGCTACACCTTC
CDR3: CASGLGLSATLYGYTF

D: TRBD2
J: TRBJ2-1
size: -
V: TRBV6-4
DNA: TGTGCCAGCAGTTTTAGCGGGAGGGAAAACAATGAGCAGTTCTTC
CDR3: CASSFSGRENNEQFF

D: -
J: TRBJ1-2
size: -
V: TRBV2
DNA: TGTGCCACCGCGAGACAGCGGACAGATGGGTTGCATGGCTACACCTTC
CDR3: CATARQRTDGLHGYTF

D: -
J: TRBJ1-1
size: -
V: TRBV10-2
DNA: TGCGCCAGCAGTGGATCAGAGATGAACACTGAAGCTTTCTTT
CDR3: CASSGSEMNTEAFF

D: -
J: TRBJ1-1
size: few
V: TRBV6-7
DNA: TGTGCCAGCAGGGAGGACAGTGAAGCTTTCTTT
CDR3: CASREDSEAFF

D: TRBD2
J: TRBJ2-2
size: -
V: TRBV7-3
DNA: TGTGCCAGCAGCCCCCCTTTTGCGGGAGACACCGGGGAGCTGTTTTTT
CDR3: CASSPPFAGDTGELFF

D: TRBD2
J: TRBJ2-5
size: -
V: TRBV10-2
DNA: TGCGCCAGCAGTGAACTAGCGGGAGGGCCGGAGACCCAGTACTTC
CDR3: CASSELAGGPETQYF

D: -
J: TRBJ1-2
size: -
V: TRBV6-5
DNA: TGTGCCAGCAAATCAGGGGCCTATGGCTACACCTTC
CDR3: CASKSGAYGYTF

D: TRBD1
J: TRBJ1-1
size: -
V: TRBV7-2
DNA: TGTGCCAGCAGCTTACCGGCCAGGGGGGACACTGAAGCTTTCTTT
CDR3: CASSLPARGDTEAFF

D: TRBD2
J: TRBJ2-7
size: -
V: TRBV25-1
DNA: TGTGCCAGCAGTGAGTCGGGACTAGCGGGATTCTACGAGCAGTACTTC
CDR3: CASSESGLAGFYEQYF

D: TRBD2
J: TRBJ2-1
size: -
V: TRBV5-6
DNA: TGTGCCAGCAGCCTGCACGGACTAGCGGGAGTCTCCTACAATGAGCAGTTCTTC
CDR3: CASSLHGLAGVSYNEQFF

D: TRBD1
J: TRBJ1-2
size: -
V: TRBV4-1
DNA: TGCGCCAGCAGCCAGGGTGCCGGGACAGAGATCTATGGCTACACCTTC
CDR3: CASSQGAGTEIYGYTF

D: -
J: TRBJ2-5
size: -
V: TRBV5-6
DNA: TGTGCCAGCAGCTTGAACCAGGGCCAAGAGACCCAGTACTTC
CDR3: CASSLNQGQETQYF

D: TRBD1
J: TRBJ1-2
size: once
V: TRBV14
DNA: TGTGCCAGCAGCCAAGTCGGGTCTGCAGGGGGCGGCTATGGCTACACCTTC
CDR3: CASSQVGSAGGGYGYTF

D: TRBD1
J: TRBJ2-2
size: once
V: TRBV5-6
DNA: TGTGCCAGCACCGGCACGACAGGGGGGAACACCGGGGAGCTGTTTTTT
CDR3: CASTGTTGGNTGELFF

D: -
J: TRBJ1-5
size: -
V: TRBV15
DNA: TGTGCCACCAGCAGAGATCTTTGGGGTCTAGGTAGCAATCAGCCCCAGCATTTT
CDR3: CATSRDLWGLGSNQPQHF

D: -
J: TRBJ2-1
size: -
V: TRBV9
DNA: TGTGCCAGCAGCGTAGGATCAGGAGGGAGCTCCTACAATGAGCAGTTCTTC
CDR3: CASSVGSGGSSYNEQFF

D: TRBD2
J: TRBJ2-1
size: -
V: TRBV2
DNA: TGTGCCAGCAGTAGCGGGAGAACCTACAATGAGCAGTTCTTC
CDR3: CASSSGRTYNEQFF

D: -
J: TRBJ1-3
size: -
V: TRBV2
DNA: TGTGCCAGCAAAGCGGCGGTTACTGGAAACACCATATATTTT
CDR3: CASKAAVTGNTIYF

D: -
J: TRBJ2-2
size: once
V: TRBV19
DNA: TGTGCCAGTAGTATCGGCCGGCCCAGGGGCACCGGGGAGCTGTTTTTT
CDR3: CASSIGRPRGTGELFF

D: -
J: TRBJ2-7
size: -
V: TRBV5-4
DNA: TGTGCCAGCAGCGACATCGGATACCACGAGCAGTACTTC
CDR3: CASSDIGYHEQYF

D: -
J: TRBJ2-7
size: -
V: TRBV27
DNA: TGTGCCAGCAGTTATACGCTCTCCTACGAGCAGTACTTC
CDR3: CASSYTLSYEQYF

D: TRBD2
J: TRBJ2-7
size: -
V: TRBV9
DNA: TGTGCCAGCAGCGTAGCCGGGACTAGCGCCGACGAGCAGTACTTC
CDR3: CASSVAGTSADEQYF

D: -
J: TRBJ2-1
size: once
V: TRBV29-1
DNA: TGCAGCGTTGCCCCGGGCCCACCAAGCCCCTACAATGAGCAGTTCTTC
CDR3: CSVAPGPPSPYNEQFF

D: -
J: TRBJ2-7
size: -
V: TRBV25-1
DNA: TGTGCCAGCAGTGTATCGGCAGGGGAGGTCTACGAGCAGTACTTC
CDR3: CASSVSAGEVYEQYF

D: -
J: TRBJ2-7
size: -
V: TRBV9
DNA: TGTGCCAGCAGCGCCGGGCTTCCCTACGAGCAGTACTTC
CDR3: CASSAGLPYEQYF

D: -
J: TRBJ2-5
size: -
V: TRBV29-1
DNA: TGCAGCGTTGAACAGGGAGAGACCCAGTACTTC
CDR3: CSVEQGETQYF

D: TRBD1
J: TRBJ1-4
size: -
V: TRBV13
DNA: TGTGCCAGCAGACAACAGGGACAGGGCAATGAAAAACTGTTTTTT
CDR3: CASRQQGQGNEKLFF

D: -
J: TRBJ1-4
size: -
V: TRBV30
DNA: TGTGCCTGGAGTGACAGGCTAGAAAATGAAAAACTGTTTTTT
CDR3: CAWSDRLENEKLFF

D: TRBD1
J: TRBJ2-7
size: -
V: TRBV7-6
DNA: TGTGCCAGCAGCCCCGGACAGGGAAGGAGAGAGCAGTACTTC
CDR3: CASSPGQGRREQYF

D: -
J: TRBJ1-5
size: -
V: TRBV25-1
DNA: TGTGCCAGCAGTGAATCGAACGCATCGCCCCAGCATTTT
CDR3: CASSESNASPQHF

D: TRBD2
J: TRBJ2-1
size: -
V: TRBV7-2
DNA: TGTGCCAGCAGCTCACTACCCGGGCTAGCGGGAACCTACAATGAGCAGTTCTTC
CDR3: CASSSLPGLAGTYNEQFF

D: TRBD1
J: TRBJ2-2
size: -
V: TRBV5-1
DNA: TGCGCCAGCAGCCTCAGTCCCGGGACAGGTACCGGGGAGCTGTTTTTT
CDR3: CASSLSPGTGTGELFF

D: TRBD2
J: TRBJ2-7
size: -
V: TRBV29-1
DNA: TGCAGCTCCCGGCTAGCGGACTCCTACGAGCAGTACTTC
CDR3: CSSRLADSYEQYF

D: -
J: TRBJ2-2
size: -
V: TRBV5-1
DNA: TGCGCCAGCAGCTCCCAAGGCGAAGTAACCGGGGAGCTGTTTTTT
CDR3: CASSSQGEVTGELFF

D: TRBD2
J: TRBJ2-5
size: -
V: TRBV11-2
DNA: TGTGCCAGCAGCTCCCGGATTAGGACTAGCGGGACCCCAGAGACCCAGTACTTC
CDR3: CASSSRIRTSGTPETQYF